The T cell receptor beta chain described here comes from a study of CD8 T cells in Susac syndrome (dated by TCRdb to between 2018 and 2021). For the study in its entirety: Whether CD8+ T cell activation and differentiation in Susac syndrome was antigen driven was tested using repertoire sequencing. CD8+ T cell repertoire clonality was compared between eleven to twelve healthy donors, approximately 14 Susac syndrome patients and approximately 16 multiple sclerosis patients. The paper as a whole reports these results and caveats: The number of individuals in the TCR sequencing and HLA analysis was acknowledged as relatively small.

CDR1 and CDR2 (SGHTS, YDEGEE) derive from the germline V gene. The CDR3 runs 13 amino acids, cysteine and phenylalanine included. Only the CDR3 part of the read is kept: 39 bases, read in frame from the first base. V lost 2 bases and J lost 4 bases; the stretch between them is 10 bases long. High-throughput TCR beta sequencing profiled peripheral blood CD8+ and CD4+ T cells from healthy donors, Susac syndrome patients and multiple sclerosis patients. Treatment-naive patients with stable or active relapsing-remitting disease fulfilling revised McDonald criteria were used as multiple sclerosis controls. CD8+ TEMRA cells were enriched by FACS, while bulk CD8+ and CD4+ T cells were purified by magnetic negative isolation. Blood was collected in EDTA tubes and processed within 24 hours, with PBMCs isolated through density gradient centrifugation. PBMCs destined for TCR sequencing were cryopreserved in liquid nitrogen and later thawed in a 37 °C water bath. A purity of at least 90% was achieved for sorted or isolated CD4+, CD8+ and CD8+ TEMRA cells.

The sample holds one count of this clonotype. Its antigen target is currently unknown. Nothing much larger sits one base from this clone, and base qualities are not available. Resting on one read, the evidence is weak. RNA was extracted using the RNeasy kit, and roughly 0.45 to 1 ug of the RNA was reverse transcribed with random hexamers. The immunoSEQ multiplex PCR assay, covering 54 Vbeta and 13 Jbeta segments, was used to amplify TCR beta CDR3 regions. PCR amplification bias was corrected by using a synthetic template baseline for primer optimization and computational correction. The authors processed their data as follows. Reads were assigned to V, D and J genes according to IMGT and analyzed in immunoSEQ Analyzer, with only productive sequences retained. To calculate clonality, Shannon entropy was normalized by log2 of the number of productive unique sequences and then subtracted from one. Public and private clones were assessed among the 100 most prevalent clones of each patient and control. A clone was defined as Susac-specific if it was absent from the healthy and MS cohorts, from 1052 published viral clones and from other ImmuneACCESS disease sequences. The raw public reads went through TCRdb reprocessing: fastp at Q25, MiXCR clone calling, in-frame beta chains kept. Duplicate CDR3 protein sequences are folded into a single record with the most common DNA and genes. TCRdb's processing, not the authors' own work, is the source of the V and J calls. In all, the sample holds a few hundred thousand distinct CDR3 sequences, and around 91% of those were seen once. The ten top clones hold under 0.2% of the sample.

This TCR was sampled from a human donor with multiple sclerosis. The rearranged chain carries TRBV5-8 and TRBJ2-7; no D gene can be assigned with confidence. Sequences were obtained from CD8+ T cells from PBMCs. The CDR3 protein: CASSFRPGYEQYF. The DNA is TGTGCCAGCAGCTTTCGGCCTGGGTACGAGCAGTACTTC.